This record covers a single T cell receptor (beta chain). TCRdb's table, derived via immunoSEQ multiplex PCR, lists solely in-frame clones and lacks some. Altogether roughly 110,000 clones are present, around 85% being singletons, with the ten largest covering roughly 2.3%. J lost 6 bases, V lost 4 bases, and 8 bases had no gene match. The CDR3 contains 16 residues. Germline CDR1 and CDR2: SGHDT and YYEEEE. This record belongs to a study of radiotherapy plus CTLA-4 blockade in lung cancer. The genes are TRBV5-6 and TRBJ2-1, with TRBD2 matching over 12 bases. The sample here was peripheral blood, taken from a patient treated with radiotherapy plus ipilimumab. The source is a human donor with non-small cell lung cancer that progressed on radiotherapy plus ipilimumab. Some clones in this sample may be carry-over from other donors' samples. The DNA for the CDR3 is TGTGCCAGCAGCCCCAACCTAGCGGGGGGGACCAATGAGCAGTTCTTC. This encodes CASSPNLAGGTNEQFF.